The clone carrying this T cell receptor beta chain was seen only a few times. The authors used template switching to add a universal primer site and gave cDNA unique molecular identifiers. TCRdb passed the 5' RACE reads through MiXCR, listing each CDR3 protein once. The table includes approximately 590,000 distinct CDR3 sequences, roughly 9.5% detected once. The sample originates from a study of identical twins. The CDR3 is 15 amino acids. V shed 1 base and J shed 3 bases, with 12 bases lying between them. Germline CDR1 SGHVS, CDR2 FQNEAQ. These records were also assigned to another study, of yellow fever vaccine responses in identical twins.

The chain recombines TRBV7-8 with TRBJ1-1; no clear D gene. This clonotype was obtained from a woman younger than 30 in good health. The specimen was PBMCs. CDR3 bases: TGTGCCAGCAGCTTAGAAGTGGTGGGATACACTGAAGCTTTCTTT. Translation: CASSLEVVGYTEAFF.